The T cell receptor beta chain described here comes from a study of T cell changes during pregnancy in multiple sclerosis. Per germline, CDR1 LNHDA and CDR2 SQIVND (reference sequence). The ends were cut back, 6 bases at V and 1 base at J, with 21 bases in the middle. The CDR3 is 17 residues long. Assay used: immunoSEQ multiplex PCR; TCRdb lists only in-frame clones, some missing. The repertoire holds 45,000 to 55,000 clones, with about 92% as singletons. The material was CD4+ T cells from peripheral blood mononuclear cells, obtained after pregnancy. The gene calls are TRBV19 and TRBJ1-2; D may be TRBD1 (6 bases). This TCR was sampled from a female donor in good health, enrolled as a control in a pregnancy study. In DNA form, the CDR3 reads TGTGCCAGTAGGGACAGCAGGGCAGGCACTTTTAACTATGGCTACACCTTC. Translated: CASRDSRAGTFNYGYTF.